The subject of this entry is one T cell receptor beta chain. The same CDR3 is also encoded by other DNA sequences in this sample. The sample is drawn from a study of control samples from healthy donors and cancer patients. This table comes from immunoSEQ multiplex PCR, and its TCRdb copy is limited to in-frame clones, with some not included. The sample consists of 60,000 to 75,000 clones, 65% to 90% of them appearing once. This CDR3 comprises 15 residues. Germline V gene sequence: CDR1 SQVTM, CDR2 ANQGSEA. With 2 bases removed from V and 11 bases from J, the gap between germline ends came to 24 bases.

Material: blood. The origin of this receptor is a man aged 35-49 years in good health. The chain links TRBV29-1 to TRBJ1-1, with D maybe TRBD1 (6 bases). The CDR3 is CSVERGSGTRGGAFF. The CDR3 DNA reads TGCAGCGTTGAAAGGGGGTCCGGGACACGGGGTGGGGCTTTCTTT.